The 17 T cell receptor gamma chains in this list originate from one sample, sequenced in a study of fetal and pediatric gammadelta thymocytes. With CATT, TCRdb re-called clones from the reads. The sample table sets out under 25 gamma-chain clones. Sequenced: Vgamma9Vdelta2 gamma-delta T cells from the thymus. The sample's subset: sorted CD3+gammadeltaTCR+Vgamma9+Vdelta2+ thymocytes. These receptors came from a child who underwent cardiac surgery and was recorded as healthy.

The chain carries TRGV9 and TRGJP. V lost 3 bases, J lost 4 bases, and 0 bases stayed unmatched. CDR1 is GITISATS, CDR2 ISYDGTV, per germline (reference sequence). There are 15 residues in the CDR3. CDR3 protein: CALWEQELGKKIKVF. The CDR3 nucleotides read TGTGCCTTGTGGGAGCAAGAGTTGGGCAAAAAAATCAAGGTATTT.

The chain employs TRGV9 and TRGJP. The germline V gene has CDR1 GITISATS and CDR2 ISYDGTV (reference sequence). With V trimmed by 0 bases and J by 6 bases, 2 bases remained unmatched. The CDR3 has 16 residues. The CDR3 DNA reads as TGTGCCTTGTGGGAGGTGATAGAGTTGGGCAAAAAAATCAAGGTATTT. Translation: CALWEVIELGKKIKVF.

This chain joins TRGV4 and TRGJ1 or TRGJ2. The CDR3 spans 13 residues. The V segment lost 5 bases and the J segment 0 bases; nucleotides outside the gene matches: 4. CDR1 EGSTGY and CDR2 YDSYTSSV come from the germline V gene. The CDR3 bases are TGTGCCACCTGGGGTATGAATTATTATAAGAAACTCTTT. This encodes CATWGMNYYKKLF.

For the J gene the call is TRGJP2; the V gene lacks a call. The CDR3 totals 17 residues. This chain's CDR3 is CATWDSFISQRDWIKTF. DNA of the CDR3: TGTGCCACCTGGGACTCATTTATATCTCAGCGTGATTGGATCAAGACGTTT.

The count of this clone is one. J is TRGJP and V is TRGV9. TCRdb records no J gene; here it was assigned by comparing the DNA to germline. The V segment lost 1 base and the J segment 7 bases; nucleotides outside the gene matches: 7. There are 17 residues in the CDR3. Germline CDR1 GITISATS, CDR2 ISYDGTV (reference sequence). The CDR3 DNA follows: TGTGCCTTGTGGGAGGTAAATCAGGAGTTGGGCAAAAAAATCAAGGTATTT. Its translation: CALWEVNQELGKKIKVF.

The J gene was recorded as TRGJP1; no V gene was called. This CDR3 contains 13 residues. The DNA of the CDR3 is TGTGCCACCTGGGATACCACTGGTTGGTTCAAGATATTT. Amino acids: CATWDTTGWFKIF.

The gene calls are TRGV9 and TRGJP. The J gene was not available in TCRdb and was assigned here by matching the DNA to germline segments. CDR1 is GITISATS, CDR2 ISYDGTV, per germline (reference sequence). V gave up 1 base and J gave up 4 bases; unmatched junction bases: 1. The length of the CDR3 is 16 residues. As DNA, the CDR3 is TGTGCCTTGTGGGAGGTACAAGAGTTGGGCAAAAAAATCAAGGTATTT. The encoded protein is CALWEVQELGKKIKVF.

The J gene is TRGJ1 or TRGJ2, the V gene TRGV10. Because TCRdb records no J gene, it was assigned here through a match of the DNA to germline. TRGV10 is filed as an ORF, its function uncertain. The CDR3 is 11 residues long. The ends lost 8 bases at V and 2 bases at J; junction bases unmatched: 1. The CDR3 loop is CAAWDYYKKLF. The CDR3, as DNA: TGTGCTGCGTGGGATTATTATAAGAAACTCTTT.

The rearrangement links TRGV9 to TRGJP. Germline-derived CDR1 and CDR2 are GITISATS and ISYDGTV (reference sequence). V trimming: 0 bases; J trimming: 1 base; junction bases outside the gene matches: 3. The CDR3 is 18 residues long. CDR3 sequence (DNA): TGTGCCTTGTGGGAGGTGCAGGGGCAAGAGTTGGGCAAAAAAATCAAGGTATTT. Translating it yields CALWEVQGQELGKKIKVF.

The J gene was reported as TRGJ1 or TRGJ2; the V gene went uncalled. The CDR3 sequence is 11 residues long. The CDR3 DNA reads as TGTGCCACCTGGGTTGGGGATAAGAAACTCTTT. Encoded protein: CATWVGDKKLF.

The chain has TRGV8 and TRGJP. Matching the DNA to germline supplied the J gene, which TCRdb does not give. The CDR3 is made up of 17 amino acids. Per the germline V gene, CDR1 is VENAVY and CDR2 is YDSYNSRV. J lost 7 bases, V lost 0 bases, and 6 bases had no gene match. The CDR3 DNA is TGTGCCACCTGGGATAGGCCTCGGGAGTTGGGCAAAAAAATCAAGGTATTT. Amino acid sequence: CATWDRPRELGKKIKVF.

No V segment was called; the J segment is TRGJP. The CDR3 spans 14 residues. The CDR3 DNA is TGTGCCTTGTGGGAGGTGTTGGGCAAAAAAATCAAGGTATTT. Its translation is CALWEVLGKKIKVF.

Here the J gene is TRGJ1 or TRGJ2 and the V gene is not called. The CDR3 is 11 amino acids. CDR3 sequence reads: CATWDSYKKLF. For the CDR3, the DNA is TGTGCCACCTGGGACAGTTATAAGAAACTCTTT.

The J segment is TRGJP1; no V gene was assigned. The CDR3 covers 13 residues. CDR3 bases: TGTGCCACCTGGGCAGGCCGGGGGTGGTTCAAGATATTT. Amino acids: CATWAGRGWFKIF.

The sample holds a few counts of this clone. The chain recombines TRGV9 with TRGJP. After removal of 1 base from V and 7 bases from J, the junction contained 4 bases not matched to a gene. The CDR3 contains 16 residues. Per germline, CDR1 GITISATS and CDR2 ISYDGTV (reference sequence). CDR3 loop: CALWEVGELGKKIKVF. The CDR3 DNA is TGTGCCTTGTGGGAGGTAGGGGAGTTGGGCAAAAAAATCAAGGTATTT.

This chain connects TRGV5 to TRGJ1 or TRGJ2. Per germline, CDR1 VINAFY and CDR2 YDVSNSKD. The CDR3 contains 14 residues. Germline trimming cut 3 bases from V and 2 bases from J; bases unmatched to any gene: 7. The CDR3 coding sequence is TGTGCCACCTGGGACGCTCGGGATTATTATAAGAAACTCTTT. It translates to CATWDARDYYKKLF.

This rearrangement joins TRGV10 to TRGJP1. TCRdb records no J gene; here it was assigned by comparing the DNA to germline. TRGV10 is an ORF, and what it does is uncertain. V lost 8 bases, J lost 1 base, and 5 bases stayed unmatched. CDR3 length equals 14 residues. CDR3 nucleotides: TGTGCTGCGTGGGACCCTACCACTGGTTGGTTCAAGATATTT. Translation: CAAWDPTTGWFKIF.